Shown below are 6 T cell receptor beta chains from a single sample sequenced in a study of T cell changes during pregnancy in multiple sclerosis. Assay: immunoSEQ multiplex PCR; the TCRdb copy retains only in-frame clones and omits some. Here the sample spans fewer than 50,000 clones, almost 95% being singletons. Here the sequenced sample was CD8+ T cells from peripheral blood mononuclear cells, taken in the first trimester of pregnancy. These receptors all stem from a female donor with multiple sclerosis, enrolled in a pregnancy study.

The chain uses TRBV25-1 and TRBJ2-2; 7 positions match TRBD2. The CDR3 is 16 amino acids. Germline values: CDR1 MGHDK, CDR2 SYGVNS. The V and J ends lost 8 bases and 2 bases, in that order; junction bases with no gene match: 11. DNA of the CDR3: TGTGCCAGCGCGGCCCCCGGGACTATCAACACCGGGGAGCTGTTTTTT. Residues: CASAAPGTINTGELFF.

The chain couples TRBV28 to TRBJ2-1, with D possibly matching TRBD2 (6 bases). The germline V and J ends were trimmed by 3 bases and 0 bases, with 18 bases remaining between them. The germline V gene has CDR1 MDHEN and CDR2 SYDVKM. The CDR3 totals 18 residues. The CDR3 DNA reads TGTGCCAGCAGTTTGATGCGGGCGGGGACGAGCTCCTACAATGAGCAGTTCTTC. This translates into CASSLMRAGTSSYNEQFF.

This sequence joins TRBV5-1 and TRBJ1-1, with D possibly matching TRBD1 (6 bases). With 5 bases removed from V and 10 bases from J, the gap between germline ends came to 15 bases. Germline V lookup: CDR1 SGHRS, CDR2 YFSETQ. This CDR3 spans 12 amino acids. The CDR3 bases are TGCGCCAGCAGTGCAGGGGACGCCCGAGCTTTCTTT. Translation gives CASSAGDARAFF.

The J gene is TRBJ2-1, the V gene TRBV4-3; 7 nucleotides match TRBD1. The trim removed 0 bases at V and 5 bases at J, leaving 4 bases unmatched. CDR1 is LGHNA and CDR2 is YSLEER in the germline V gene. This CDR3 is built from 15 residues. Written as DNA, the CDR3 is TGCGCCAGCAGCCAAGAGGGGACAGCCAACAATGAGCAGTTCTTC. It yields the protein CASSQEGTANNEQFF.

For the CDR3, the DNA is TGTGCCAGTAGTGTTAGAGCGAGCTACGAGCAGTACTTC. It codes for CASSVRASYEQYF. The chain combines TRBV19 with TRBJ2-7; D is uncertain. CDR1 and CDR2 (germline): LNHDA, SQIVND (reference sequence). V lost 5 bases and J 3 bases, leaving 11 bases between the germline ends. The CDR3 has 13 residues. Full variable domain (outside the CDR3, taken from reference TRBV19 and TRBJ2-7): DGGITQSPKYLFRKEGQNVTLSCEQNLNHDAMYWYRQDPGQGLRLIYYSQIVNDFQKGDIAEGYSVSREKKESFPLTVTSAQKNPTAFYLCASSVRASYEQYFGPGTRLTVT.

J is TRBJ2-1 and V is TRBV10-3; D may be TRBD1 (6 bases). This CDR3 contains 18 residues. CDR1 is ENHRY, CDR2 SYGVKD, per germline. V lost 0 bases to trimming and J lost 4 bases, with 19 bases between them. CDR3 loop: CAISESVVMGTLYNEQFF. CDR3 DNA sequence: TGTGCCATCAGTGAGTCGGTCGTCATGGGGACACTATACAATGAGCAGTTCTTC.